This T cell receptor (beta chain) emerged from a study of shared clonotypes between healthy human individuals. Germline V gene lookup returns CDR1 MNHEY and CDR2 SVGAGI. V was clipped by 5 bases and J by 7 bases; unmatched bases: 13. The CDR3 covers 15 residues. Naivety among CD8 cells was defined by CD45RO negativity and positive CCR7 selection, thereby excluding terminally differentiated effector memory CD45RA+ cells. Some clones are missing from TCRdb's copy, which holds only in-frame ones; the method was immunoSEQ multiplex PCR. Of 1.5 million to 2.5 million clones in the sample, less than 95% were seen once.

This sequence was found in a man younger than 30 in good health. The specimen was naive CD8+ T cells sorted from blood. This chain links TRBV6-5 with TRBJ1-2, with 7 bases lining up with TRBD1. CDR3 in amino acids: CASSPSTGPSGGYTF. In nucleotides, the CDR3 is TGTGCCAGCAGTCCATCGACAGGGCCTTCAGGTGGCTACACCTTC.